These 30 T cell receptor beta chains were all obtained from the same sample, sequenced in a study of blood T cell repertoires in COVID-19 (TCRdb year 2020). Libraries were constructed by the immunoSEQ multiplex PCR assay. In TCRdb, the immuneACCESS table is reduced to in-frame sequences with V and J assigned. These tables do not hold every clone; where another copy was compared, an unresolved V gene accounts for under half, and the others remain unexplained. This sample has 180,000 or so clones in its table, and 70% to 80% of those were observed once. 13% to 15% of the sample comes from the top ten. Material: PBMCs or T cells enriched from blood (not recorded which). The receptors were sampled from a man in his sixties who had been exposed to COVID-19.

The chain couples TRBV29-1 to TRBJ2-7; D gene uncertain. This CDR3 contains 12 residues. Per germline, CDR1 SQVTM and CDR2 ANQGSEA. The V end was cut by 1 base, the J end by 2 bases, with 6 bases between. CDR3 loop: CSVEGGTYEQYF. The CDR3 nucleotides read TGCAGCGTTGAAGGCGGAACCTACGAGCAGTACTTC.

This clone has at least ten counts. The CDR3 is CASGQGANGYTF. As DNA, the CDR3 is TGTGCCAGCGGACAGGGGGCTAATGGCTACACCTTC. This chain links TRBV3-1 (or the pseudogene TRBV3-2) with TRBJ1-2, with TRBD1 identical over 11 bases. Germline CDR1 LGHDT, CDR2 YNNKEL (reference sequence). V was clipped by 8 bases and J by 6 bases; unmatched bases: 2. This CDR3 comprises 12 residues.

As DNA, the CDR3 is TGCGCCAGCCCCCCGGGGGGGAGAGTTACAGATACGCAGTATTTT. Translated: CASPPGGRVTDTQYF. The chain couples TRBV5-1 to TRBJ2-3; TRBD2 matches 8 bases. Germline V gene lookup returns CDR1 SGHRS and CDR2 YFSETQ. The ends lost 7 bases at V and 3 bases at J; junction bases unmatched: 10. This CDR3 is 15 amino acids long.

The chain links TRBV30 to TRBJ2-2; 11 bases match TRBD2. V lost 0 bases, J lost 8 bases, and 8 bases stayed unmatched. This CDR3 comprises 16 residues. CDR1 and CDR2 from the germline V gene are GTSNPN and SVGIG (reference sequence). Here the CDR3 reads CAWSVRLAGGAGELFF. CDR3 sequence (DNA): TGTGCCTGGAGTGTACGTCTAGCGGGAGGTGCGGGGGAGCTGTTTTTT.

The CDR3 region has the DNA TGTGCCAGCAGCCCCGTAAATACAGGGAACTATGGCTACACCTTC. Its translation is CASSPVNTGNYGYTF. The chain combines TRBV28 with TRBJ1-2; TRBD1 might be the D (6 bases). Germline V gives CDR1 MDHEN, CDR2 SYDVKM. Trimming removed 6 bases at V and 2 bases at J, with 16 bases between. The CDR3 length is 15 residues.

V is TRBV10-1 and J is TRBJ2-7; D possibly corresponds to TRBD2 (5 bases). V lost 11 bases, J lost 0 bases, and 26 bases lay in between. Germline assignment: CDR1 WNHNN and CDR2 SYGVQD (reference sequence). The CDR3 has 17 residues. CDR3 DNA sequence: TGCGCCGAGCCCCCCGGAGGCCTAGCTTCCAACTCCTACGAGCAGTACTTC. Translated, it gives CAEPPGGLASNSYEQYF.

CDR3 sequence (DNA): TGTGCCAGCAGTTACTCGATCAGGTCCTATGGCTACACCTTC. Translating gives CASSYSIRSYGYTF. The chain joins TRBV6-2 or TRBV6-3 to TRBJ1-2; no reliable D call. Looked up from germline, CDR1 is MNHEY and CDR2 is SVGEGT. The CDR3 loop spans 14 amino acids. V shed 0 bases and J shed 4 bases, with 9 bases lying between them.

The chain employs TRBV15 and TRBJ2-1; the match to TRBD2 covers 15 bases. CDR1 LNHNV and CDR2 YYDKDF come from the germline V gene (reference sequence). The CDR3 has 20 amino acids. The V segment lost 3 bases and the J segment 3 bases; nucleotides outside the gene matches: 12. The CDR3 bases are TGTGCCACCAGCAGTACAAATCCGGGACTAGCGGGAGGTTTCTACAATGAGCAGTTCTTC. Translation gives CATSSTNPGLAGGFYNEQFF.

J is TRBJ2-6 and V is TRBV9; 9 bases are shared with TRBD2. Germline-derived CDR1 and CDR2 are SGDLS and YYNGEE. The CDR3 loop spans 16 amino acids. With 3 bases clipped from V and 3 bases from J, the junction kept 4 bases outside the gene matches. The CDR3 sequence is CASSALAGVGANVLTF. In DNA, the CDR3 is TGTGCCAGCAGCGCGTTAGCGGGAGTTGGGGCCAACGTCCTGACTTTC.

The rearrangement uses TRBV3-1 (or the pseudogene TRBV3-2) and TRBJ1-5; D call uncertain. V gave up 1 base and J gave up 7 bases, with 5 bases separating them. The CDR3 runs to 12 residues. Germline V CDR1 and CDR2: LGHDT, YNNKEL (reference sequence). The CDR3 sequence: CASSQGEQPQHF. The DNA for the CDR3 is TGTGCCAGCAGCCAAGGAGAACAGCCCCAGCATTTT.

The chain has TRBV5-1 and TRBJ2-7, with 13 bases matching TRBD2. This CDR3 has 15 amino acids. Per the germline V gene, CDR1 is SGHRS and CDR2 is YFSETQ. Losses at the gene ends were 6 bases for V and 6 bases for J; bases not matched to a gene: 9. The DNA of the CDR3 is TGCGCCAGCACCCTGGGGACTAGCGGGAAATCCGAGCAGTACTTC. As protein: CASTLGTSGKSEQYF.

This chain connects TRBV18 to TRBJ2-1, with unresolved D. V was clipped by 0 bases and J by 6 bases, with 9 bases between them. CDR3 size: 14 residues. CDR1 and CDR2 (germline): KGHSH, LQKENI. DNA for the CDR3: TGTGCCAGCTCACCACCTAGTACCCTCAATGAGCAGTTCTTC. This encodes CASSPPSTLNEQFF. The entire variable domain, with the rest obtained from reference TRBV18 and TRBJ2-1, is as follows: NAGVMQNPRHLVRRRGQEARLRCSPMKGHSHVYWYRQLPEEGLKFMVYLQKENIIDESGMPKERFSAEFPKEGPSILRIQQVVRGDSAAYFCASSPPSTLNEQFFGPGTRLTVL.

This clone was observed a handful of times. The chain carries TRBV28 and TRBJ1-4, with a tentative D call TRBD1 (6 bases). Germline V gene sequence: CDR1 MDHEN, CDR2 SYDVKM. V shed 10 bases and J shed 10 bases, with 13 bases lying between them. The CDR3 runs to 11 residues. The CDR3 coding sequence is TGTGCCACCTGGGGAGGGGGAAAACTGTTTTTT. The encoded protein is CATWGGGKLFF.

This chain links TRBV28 with TRBJ2-7, with 11 bases aligning to TRBD2. The CDR3 extends over 15 amino acids. The V gene's germline CDR1 is MDHEN and CDR2 SYDVKM. Losses at the gene ends were 2 bases for V and 5 bases for J; bases not matched to a gene: 5. The chain's CDR3 is CASSLLAGGSDEQYF. The DNA for the CDR3 is TGTGCCAGCAGTTTACTAGCGGGAGGTAGCGACGAGCAGTACTTC.

CDR3 in DNA: TGTGCCAGCAGCCAAGAACTGGGGGCCCAAGAGACCCAGTACTTC. This gives the protein CASSQELGAQETQYF. The chain combines TRBV14 with TRBJ2-5; D possibly corresponds to TRBD1 (6 bases). CDR3 length equals 15 residues. V was shortened by 0 bases and J by 1 base, with 9 bases between the two germline ends. Germline V CDR1 and CDR2: SGHDN, FVKESK.

This rearrangement joins TRBV5-4 to TRBJ2-1; the match to TRBD2 covers 10 bases. The germline V gene encodes CDR1 SGHNT and CDR2 YYREEE (reference sequence). The CDR3 consists of 11 residues. The CDR3 nucleotides are TGTGCTACTAGAACTAGCGGGACTCAGTTCTTC. It is translated as CATRTSGTQFF.

This clone has only one observation. The chain carries TRBV7-2 and TRBJ2-2, with TRBD2 matching 11 bases. The V gene end was trimmed by 1 base and the J gene end by 8 bases; junction bases not matched to a gene: 9. The CDR3 loop spans 17 amino acids. Germline assignment: CDR1 SGHTA and CDR2 FQGNSA. DNA of the CDR3: TGTGCCAGCAGCTTAGGTTCTAGCGGGAGGTTTACGGGGGAGCTGTTTTTT. Its translation is CASSLGSSGRFTGELFF.

This rearrangement joins TRBV7-2 to TRBJ2-7; D is unresolved. This CDR3 contains 14 residues. CDR1 is SGHTA, CDR2 FQGNSA, per germline. The ends were cut back, 3 bases at V and 0 bases at J, with 9 bases in the middle. The CDR3 spells CASSFGGLSYEQYF. DNA of the CDR3: TGTGCCAGCAGCTTCGGCGGCCTCTCCTACGAGCAGTACTTC.

This clone was found a few times. This chain connects TRBV18 to TRBJ1-5, with 8 positions matching TRBD1. Trimming took 6 bases from V and 3 from J; bases not matched to a gene: 10. CDR1 and CDR2 from the germline V gene are KGHSH and LQKENI. The CDR3 length is 16 residues. CDR3 loop: CASSPSGQGINQPQHF. CDR3 sequence (DNA): TGTGCCAGCTCGCCAAGCGGACAGGGAATCAATCAGCCCCAGCATTTT.

The chain links TRBV9 to TRBJ1-6, with D possibly TRBD1 on 5 matching bases. The length of the CDR3 is 15 residues. Per the germline V gene, CDR1 is SGDLS and CDR2 is YYNGEE. Trimming took off 0 bases at V and 10 bases at J, with 14 bases between the two ends. CDR3 nucleotide sequence: TGTGCCAGCAGCGTAGCAGGCAGGGAAGGATCACCCCTCCACTTT. Translation gives CASSVAGREGSPLHF.

The chain uses TRBV5-4 and TRBJ2-3; 8 bases align to TRBD1. Germline assignment: CDR1 SGHNT and CDR2 YYREEE (reference sequence). The J segment lost 2 bases and the V segment lost 4 bases, leaving 6 bases of the junction unmatched. The CDR3 extends over 15 amino acids. The CDR3: CASSRGQGYTDTQYF. DNA for the CDR3: TGTGCCAGCAGCCGCGGACAGGGTTACACAGATACGCAGTATTTT.

This chain links TRBV7-8 with TRBJ1-5; tentative D call: TRBD1 (5 bases). Germline values: CDR1 SGHVS, CDR2 FQNEAQ. Trimming took 2 bases from V and 3 from J, leaving 8 bases between them. There are 14 residues in the CDR3. The DNA of the CDR3 is TGTGCCAGCAGCTTAAGGGGCCACAATCAGCCCCAGCATTTT. Its protein is CASSLRGHNQPQHF.

The V and J genes are TRBV11-3 and TRBJ1-1; TRBD1 is a possible D gene (5 bases). The CDR3 covers 12 residues. V gave up 5 bases and J gave up 8 bases, with 12 bases separating them. Germline V gives CDR1 SGHNT, CDR2 YENEEA. DNA of the CDR3: TGTGCCAGCAGCCGGGGGACCCCGGAAGCTTTCTTT. Residues: CASSRGTPEAFF.

This clone was seen a single time. The rearrangement uses TRBV5-5 and TRBJ2-1, with 13 nucleotides matching TRBD2. This CDR3 is built from 16 residues. V lost 4 bases and J lost 5; bases outside the gene matches: 6. Germline V lookup: CDR1 SGHKS, CDR2 YYEKEE (reference sequence). The CDR3 DNA sequence: TGTGCCAGCAGCAAAGGACTAGCGGGAGTCGACAATGAGCAGTTCTTC. Protein sequence: CASSKGLAGVDNEQFF. Looking up the rest from reference TRBV5-5 and TRBJ2-1 gives the full variable domain: DAGVTQSPTHLIKTRGQQVTLRCSPISGHKSVSWYQQVLGQGPQFIFQYYEKEERGRGNFPDRFSARQFPNYSSELNVNALLLGDSALYLCASSKGLAGVDNEQFFGPGTRLTVL.

This chain uses TRBV19 with TRBJ1-5, with D possibly matching TRBD1 (5 bases). Deletions cut 5 bases from V and 3 bases from J, with 23 bases between. Germline V gives CDR1 LNHDA, CDR2 SQIVND (reference sequence). The CDR3 spans 18 residues. The CDR3 sequence is CASSPRQGRRWINQPQHF. DNA of the CDR3: TGTGCCAGTAGTCCCCGCCAGGGTCGAAGGTGGATCAATCAGCCCCAGCATTTT.

The genes are TRBV12-5 and TRBJ2-7; TRBD2 aligns across 12 bases. CDR1 is LGHNT and CDR2 is FRNRAP in the germline V gene. Trimming cost V 2 bases and J 7 bases; bases outside gene matches: 9. This CDR3 has 16 amino acids. The chain's CDR3 is CASGLSSGGVLWEQYF. The CDR3 DNA sequence: TGTGCTAGTGGTTTGTCTAGCGGGGGGGTCCTCTGGGAGCAGTACTTC.

This rearrangement joins TRBV20-1 to TRBJ1-1; no reliable D call. There are 11 residues in the CDR3. CDR1 DFQATT and CDR2 SNEGSKA come from the germline V gene (reference sequence). Trimming pared 4 bases from V and 8 bases from J, leaving 11 bases between. The CDR3 bases are TGCAGTGCTACCGCGGGCGGGGAAGCTTTCTTT. Translation gives CSATAGGEAFF.

The chain couples TRBV5-4 to TRBJ1-1; D perhaps matches TRBD1 (5 bases). The CDR3 sequence is 15 residues long. Trimming took off 5 bases at V and 0 bases at J, with 14 bases between the two ends. The germline V gene has CDR1 SGHNT and CDR2 YYREEE (reference sequence). CDR3 DNA sequence: TGTGCCAGCAGGGTCGGGGGGGGTTTGAACACTGAAGCTTTCTTT. This translates into CASRVGGGLNTEAFF.

The chain links TRBV7-8 to TRBJ2-1, with D possibly matching TRBD2 (5 bases). Per the germline V gene, CDR1 is SGHVS and CDR2 is FQNEAQ. This CDR3 has 14 amino acids. Trimming pared 2 bases from V and 0 bases from J, leaving 5 bases between. The CDR3 spells CASSLRDSYNEQFF. The CDR3 nucleotides are TGTGCCAGCAGCTTACGGGACTCCTACAATGAGCAGTTCTTC.

The chain links TRBV27 to TRBJ1-2, with 8 bases identical to TRBD1. The germline CDR1 and CDR2 sequences are MNHEY and SMNVEV (reference sequence). CDR3 length equals 13 residues. The V gene end was trimmed by 5 bases and the J gene end by 7 bases; junction bases not matched to a gene: 6. The CDR3 sequence is CASSLQGGFGYTF. The DNA of the CDR3 is TGTGCCAGCAGTCTACAGGGGGGATTTGGCTACACCTTC.